Presented here are 2 T cell receptor beta chains from one specimen sequenced in a study of T cells after yellow fever vaccination (dated by TCRdb to the late 2010s). Libraries were constructed by 5' RACE. The data were produced on an Illumina HiSeq 2500. TCRdb handled the public reads itself, with Q25 trimming in fastp and clone calling in MiXCR, and kept productive beta chains. Each entry is one CDR3 protein sequence, shown with its most common DNA and genes. Present in this sample are around 340,000 distinct CDR3 sequences, more than 8.5% of which were seen just once. In total, the top ten clones hold 15% to 20% of the sample. The treatment or condition label, as the study defines it: live attenuated yellow fever vaccine strain. The sample in question was PBMCs, obtained on the day of the first yellow fever vaccination. All receptors derive from a man between 18 and 29 years old who received the YFV17D yellow fever vaccine.

This clonotype has more than one count but fewer than ten. This chain links TRBV6-5 with TRBJ1-1; 8 nucleotides align to TRBD1. Trimming took 2 bases from V and 5 from J; bases not matched to a gene: 4. CDR1 and CDR2 (germline): MNHEY, SVGAGI. This CDR3 spans 14 amino acids. The CDR3 DNA follows: TGTGCCAGCAGTTACCAAGGACAGGGAACTGAAGCTTTCTTT. Translation: CASSYQGQGTEAFF.

This chain links TRBV4-3 with TRBJ2-5; TRBD2 aligns across 9 bases. The CDR3 loop spans 15 amino acids. Germline CDR1 reads LGHNA; CDR2 reads YSLEER. With V trimmed by 1 base and J by 1 base, 1 base remained unmatched. The CDR3 coding sequence is TGCGCCAGCAGCCAAGCTAGCGGGGTCCAAGAGACCCAGTACTTC. It yields the protein CASSQASGVQETQYF.